The clone carrying this TCR beta chain was recorded at least ten times. This record belongs to a study of T cell repertoires in cytomegalovirus infection. Turning to the study itself: An indication of both CMV infection and matching HLA type came from public TCR beta signatures.

The CDR3 consists of 13 residues. Germline values: CDR1 MNHNS, CDR2 SASEGT. Trimming cost V 2 bases and J 6 bases, with 8 bases left between them. TCRdb reprocessed the reads via MiXCR and lists one record per CDR3 protein. The sample gives over 300,000 distinct CDR3 sequences, roughly 17% of which show up once; more than 10% is in the top ten. This chain joins TRBV6-1 and TRBJ1-5; a weak D match, TRBD1 (5 bases). The sequencing input was PBMCs. The receptor comes from a human donor in good health (CMV status not recorded). Some clones in this sample may be carry-over from other donors' samples. CDR3 amino acids: CASSETQGQPQHF. The CDR3 nucleotides read TGTGCCAGCAGTGAAACCCAGGGTCAGCCCCAGCATTTT.